The 13 T cell receptor beta chains below all came from one sample that was sequenced in a study of cytomegalovirus exposure and HLA in healthy donors. Amplification used 60 Vbeta primers and 13 Jbeta primers. The repertoire was sequenced with immunoSEQ multiplex PCR; TCRdb's copy has only in-frame clones and lacks some. The table records 150,000 or so clones, approximately 80% of them present only once. The sequenced sample was PBMCs. These receptors were taken from a young man in good health and CMV-seropositive.

The rearrangement links TRBV7-3 to TRBJ2-2; D possibly corresponds to TRBD1 (6 bases). Germline V gene sequence: CDR1 SGHTA, CDR2 FQGTGA. The germline V and J ends were trimmed by 4 bases and 6 bases, with 12 bases remaining between them. CDR3 length: 14 residues. This CDR3 reads CASSSGVRSGELFF. In nucleotides, the CDR3 is TGTGCCAGCAGCTCAGGGGTTCGGTCCGGGGAGCTGTTTTTT.

The chain carries TRBV27 and TRBJ2-1, with a possible D match to TRBD2 (5 bases). The germline V and J ends were trimmed by 2 bases and 5 bases, with 16 bases remaining between them. The CDR3 covers 16 residues. CDR1 and CDR2 from the germline V gene are MNHEY and SMNVEV (reference sequence). The CDR3 DNA follows: TGTGCCAGCAGTTTAATCCGGTGGGAGAGTCACAATGAGCAGTTCTTC. Protein: CASSLIRWESHNEQFF.

The chain uses TRBV11-3 and TRBJ2-5, with D uncertain. The better agreement between TRBJ2-7 and the DNA end casts doubt on the J call. The CDR3 spans 13 residues. Germline V gene data show CDR1 as SGHNT and CDR2 as YENEEA. The CDR3 spells CASSLDSSVEQYF. The DNA of the CDR3 is TGTGCCAGCAGCTTAGATTCCAGCGTCGAGCAGTACTTC.

This clone appeared once. The J gene is TRBJ2-7, the V gene TRBV28; 9 bases line up with TRBD2. Germline CDR1 MDHEN, CDR2 SYDVKM. The CDR3 is made up of 15 amino acids. The V gene end was trimmed by 5 bases and the J gene end by 4 bases; junction bases not matched to a gene: 9. CDR3 in amino acids: CASSPSSGTRYEQYF. The CDR3, as DNA: TGTGCCAGCAGTCCTTCTAGCGGGACCCGATACGAGCAGTACTTC. The variable domain in full, completed from reference TRBV28 and TRBJ2-7, reads DVKVTQSSRYLVKRTGEKVFLECVQDMDHENMFWYRQDPGLGLRLIYFSYDVKMKEKGDIPEGYSVSREKKERFSLILESASTNQTSMYLCASSPSSGTRYEQYFGPGTRLTVT.

The chain has TRBV4-2 and TRBJ2-2, with 9 bases matching TRBD2. Germline V gives CDR1 LGHNA, CDR2 YNFKEQ. The ends lost 0 bases at V and 6 bases at J; junction bases unmatched: 8. The CDR3 contains 17 residues. CDR3 protein: CASSQDVAGGLSGELFF. The CDR3 nucleotides read TGTGCCAGCAGCCAAGATGTGGCGGGAGGGCTATCCGGGGAGCTGTTTTTT.

This chain links TRBV4-2 with TRBJ2-3, with a tentative D call TRBD1 (5 bases). V dropped 5 bases and J dropped 6 bases, with 15 bases sitting between them. The CDR3 runs to 14 residues. CDR1 and CDR2 from the germline V gene are LGHNA and YNFKEQ. CDR3 sequence reads: CASSSRQIGDTQYF. CDR3 DNA: TGTGCCAGCAGCTCTAGACAGATCGGGGATACGCAGTATTTT.

The chain links TRBV5-1 to TRBJ2-1; 12 nucleotides match TRBD2. Per germline, CDR1 SGHRS and CDR2 YFSETQ. V was clipped by 4 bases and J by 0 bases; unmatched bases: 8. CDR3 length: 18 residues. The CDR3 DNA follows: TGCGCCAGCAGCCCCACGACTAGCGGGAGCTACTCCTACAATGAGCAGTTCTTC. Its translation is CASSPTTSGSYSYNEQFF.

CDR3 amino acids: CASSPRQGSYEQYF. As DNA, the CDR3 is TGTGCCAGCAGCCCCCGACAGGGCTCCTACGAGCAGTACTTC. This chain uses TRBV27 with TRBJ2-7; 7 bases are a match to TRBD1. With V trimmed by 6 bases and J by 0 bases, 5 bases remained unmatched. The CDR3 runs 14 residues. Germline-derived CDR1 and CDR2 are MNHEY and SMNVEV (reference sequence).

The V and J genes are TRBV4-1 and TRBJ2-3; 8 bases are a match to TRBD2. The CDR3 loop spans 18 amino acids. V shed 2 bases and J 4 bases; nucleotides not matched to a gene: 14. Germline lookup yields CDR1 MGHRA and CDR2 YSYEKL. DNA of the CDR3: TGCGCCAGCAGCCAAACCCCGGGAGGCGCGGGGGGAGCAGATACGCAGTATTTT. It specifies CASSQTPGGAGGADTQYF.

This clone has a single count. The CDR3 loop is CASSPGTGWDTIYF. The DNA of the CDR3 is TGTGCCAGCAGTCCAGGGACAGGGTGGGACACCATATATTTT. The J gene is TRBJ1-3, the V gene TRBV6-1; 9 bases are shared with TRBD1. Trimming at V came to 5 bases and at J to 8 bases, leaving 7 bases not matched to a gene. The CDR3 sequence is 14 residues long. Germline V gene sequence: CDR1 MNHNS, CDR2 SASEGT.

The CDR3 spells CASSLVQINEKLFF. The DNA of the CDR3 is TGTGCCAGCAGTTTGGTTCAGATTAATGAAAAACTGTTTTTT. The V and J genes are TRBV28 and TRBJ1-4; D is ambiguous. The CDR3 covers 14 residues. Germline CDR1 is MDHEN and CDR2 is SYDVKM. V was pared by 3 bases and J by 4 bases, with 9 bases between.

This clone was counted once. V is TRBV9 and J is TRBJ2-7; tentative D call: TRBD1 (6 bases). Germline assignment: CDR1 SGDLS and CDR2 YYNGEE. V was pared by 5 bases and J by 3 bases, with 15 bases between. This CDR3 spans 14 amino acids. CDR3 DNA: TGTGCCAGCAGTAGGGACACGACGTACTACGAGCAGTACTTC. Amino acid sequence: CASSRDTTYYEQYF.

This chain joins TRBV2 and TRBJ2-3; D call uncertain. V was cut by 10 bases and J by 6 bases, with 23 bases left in between. The CDR3 is 15 residues long. The V gene's germline CDR1 is SNHLY and CDR2 FYNNEI. The CDR3 loop reads CAKPSDGGRMDTQYF. In DNA, the CDR3 is TGTGCCAAACCCAGTGATGGCGGCCGAATGGATACGCAGTATTTT.